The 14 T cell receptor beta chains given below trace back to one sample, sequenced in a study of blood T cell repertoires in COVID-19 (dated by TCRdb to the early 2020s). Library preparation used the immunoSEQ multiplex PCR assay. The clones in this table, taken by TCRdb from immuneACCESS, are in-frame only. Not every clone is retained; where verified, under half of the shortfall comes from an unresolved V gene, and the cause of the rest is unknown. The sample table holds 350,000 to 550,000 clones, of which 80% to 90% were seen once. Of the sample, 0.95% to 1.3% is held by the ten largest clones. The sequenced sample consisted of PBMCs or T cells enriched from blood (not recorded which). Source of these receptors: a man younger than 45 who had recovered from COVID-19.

CDR3 in DNA: TGTGCCACCAGCAATGAACCCCAGGGTGTCAATGAGCAGTTCTTC. This translates into CATSNEPQGVNEQFF. J is TRBJ2-1 and V is TRBV15; D might be TRBD1 (5 bases). CDR1 and CDR2 from the germline V gene are LNHNV and YYDKDF (reference sequence). Trimming removed 4 bases from V and 6 bases from J, with 16 bases in between. The CDR3 loop spans 15 amino acids.

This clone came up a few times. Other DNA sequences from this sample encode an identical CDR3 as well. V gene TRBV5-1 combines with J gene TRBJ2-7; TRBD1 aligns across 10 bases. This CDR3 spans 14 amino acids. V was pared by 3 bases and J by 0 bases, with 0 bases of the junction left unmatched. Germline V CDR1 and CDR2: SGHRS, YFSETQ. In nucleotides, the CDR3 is TGCGCCAGCAGCTGGACAGGGGGCTCCTACGAGCAGTACTTC. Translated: CASSWTGGSYEQYF.

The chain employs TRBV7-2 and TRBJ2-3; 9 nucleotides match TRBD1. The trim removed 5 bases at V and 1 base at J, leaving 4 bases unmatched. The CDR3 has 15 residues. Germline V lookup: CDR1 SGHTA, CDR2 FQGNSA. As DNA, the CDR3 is TGTGCCAGCAGCCCCCGGACAGGGGGCACAGATACGCAGTATTTT. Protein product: CASSPRTGGTDTQYF.

The CDR3 reads CASSRLGVDSGIQEQFF. CDR3 sequence (DNA): TGTGCCAGCAGCCGTCTAGGGGTAGATAGCGGGATTCAAGAGCAGTTCTTC. V is TRBV3-1 (or the pseudogene TRBV3-2) and J is TRBJ2-1; 8 nucleotides agree with TRBD2. This CDR3 is 17 amino acids long. After removal of 4 bases from V and 10 bases from J, the junction contained 18 bases not matched to a gene. From germline, CDR1 is LGHDT and CDR2 YNNKEL (reference sequence).

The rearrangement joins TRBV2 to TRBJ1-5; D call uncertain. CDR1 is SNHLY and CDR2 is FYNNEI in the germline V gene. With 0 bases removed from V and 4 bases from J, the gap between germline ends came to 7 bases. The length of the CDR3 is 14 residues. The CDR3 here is CASSEAIQNQPQHF. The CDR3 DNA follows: TGTGCCAGCAGTGAAGCGATACAGAATCAGCCCCAGCATTTT.

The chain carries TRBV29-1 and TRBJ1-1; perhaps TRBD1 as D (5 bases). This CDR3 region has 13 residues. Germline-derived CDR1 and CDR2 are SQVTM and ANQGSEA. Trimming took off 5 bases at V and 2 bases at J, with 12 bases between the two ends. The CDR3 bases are TGCAGCGTTTTTAGACAGTTAAACACTGAAGCTTTCTTT. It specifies CSVFRQLNTEAFF.

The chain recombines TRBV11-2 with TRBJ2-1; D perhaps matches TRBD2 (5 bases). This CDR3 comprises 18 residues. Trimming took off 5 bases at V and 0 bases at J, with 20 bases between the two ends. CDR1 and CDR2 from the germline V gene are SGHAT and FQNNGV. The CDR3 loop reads CASSTAARPLSSYNEQFF. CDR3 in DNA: TGTGCCAGCAGCACAGCGGCCCGCCCCCTGAGCTCCTACAATGAGCAGTTCTTC.

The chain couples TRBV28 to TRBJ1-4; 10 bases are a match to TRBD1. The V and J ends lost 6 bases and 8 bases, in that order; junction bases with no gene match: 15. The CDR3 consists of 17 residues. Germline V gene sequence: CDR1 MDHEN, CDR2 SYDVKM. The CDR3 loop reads CASRSPGQGMGWEKLFF. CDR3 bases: TGTGCCAGCAGGTCTCCGGGACAGGGGATGGGGTGGGAAAAACTGTTTTTT.

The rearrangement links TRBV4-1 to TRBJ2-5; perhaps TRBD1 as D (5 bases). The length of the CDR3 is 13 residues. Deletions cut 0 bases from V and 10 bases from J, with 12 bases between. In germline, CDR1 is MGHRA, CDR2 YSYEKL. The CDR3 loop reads CASSQDRAGGQYF. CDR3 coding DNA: TGCGCCAGCAGCCAAGACAGGGCCGGTGGCCAGTACTTC.

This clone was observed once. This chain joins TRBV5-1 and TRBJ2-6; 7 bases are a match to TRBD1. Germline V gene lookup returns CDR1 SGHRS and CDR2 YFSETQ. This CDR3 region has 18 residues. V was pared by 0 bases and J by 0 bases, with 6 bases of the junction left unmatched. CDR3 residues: CASSLEGQKPSGANVLTF. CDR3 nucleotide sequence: TGCGCCAGCAGCTTGGAGGGACAGAAGCCCTCTGGGGCCAACGTCCTGACTTTC. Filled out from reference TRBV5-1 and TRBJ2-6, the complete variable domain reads KAGVTQTPRYLIKTRGQQVTLSCSPISGHRSVSWYQQTPGQGLQFLFEYFSETQRNKGNFPGRFSGRQFSNSRSEMNVSTLELGDSALYLCASSLEGQKPSGANVLTFGAGSRLTVL.

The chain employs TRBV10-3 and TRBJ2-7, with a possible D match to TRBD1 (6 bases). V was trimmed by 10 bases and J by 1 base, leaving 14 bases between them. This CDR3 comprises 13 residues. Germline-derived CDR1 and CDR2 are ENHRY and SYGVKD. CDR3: CASKGEGSYEQYF. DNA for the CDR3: TGTGCCAGCAAGGGGGAAGGATCCTACGAGCAGTACTTC.

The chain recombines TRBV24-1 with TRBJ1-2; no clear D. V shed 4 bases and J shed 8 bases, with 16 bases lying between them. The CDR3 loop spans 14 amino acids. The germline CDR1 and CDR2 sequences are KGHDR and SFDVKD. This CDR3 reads CATSDFGQTSGYTF. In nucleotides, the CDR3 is TGTGCCACCAGTGACTTCGGTCAAACGTCGGGCTACACCTTC.

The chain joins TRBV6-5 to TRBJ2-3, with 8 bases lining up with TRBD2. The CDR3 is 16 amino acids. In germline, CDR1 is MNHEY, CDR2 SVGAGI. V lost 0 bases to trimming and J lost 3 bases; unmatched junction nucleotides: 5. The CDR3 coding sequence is TGTGCCAGCAGTTACTCGGTCCGGGAGGGGACAGATACGCAGTATTTT. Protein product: CASSYSVREGTDTQYF.

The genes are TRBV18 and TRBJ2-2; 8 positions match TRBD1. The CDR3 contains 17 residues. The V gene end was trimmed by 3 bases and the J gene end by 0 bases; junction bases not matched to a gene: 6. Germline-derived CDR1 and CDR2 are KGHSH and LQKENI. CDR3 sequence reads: CASSPRPGQANTGELFF. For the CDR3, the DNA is TGTGCCAGCTCACCGCGGCCGGGACAGGCGAACACCGGGGAGCTGTTTTTT.